Detailed here is one TCR beta chain. As yet, its antigen is unknown. No conserved phenylalanine or tryptophan ends this CDR3, so it is likely a read error. The record originates from a study of tumor-infiltrating lymphocytes in primary liver carcinoma. Study background: Recorded tumor stage was T1-T3 N0M0, with diameters of roughly 4 to 11 cm.

Study-wide results and limits: All five tumor regions shared only about 8-24% of top clones.

The study co-extracted DNA and RNA from about 19-30 mg of unsorted bulk tissue. Through surgical resection, the patients' primary liver carcinoma was treated. With chronic HBV infection, the patients were also treatment-naive. The input was 500 ng total RNA; TCR beta cDNA was made from it with a constant-region primer. Nested multiplex PCR, run for three rounds with slightly modified ARM-PCR, yielded TCR beta libraries. TRBV1-TRBV30 forward and Cbeta reverse primers drove the first two roughly 10-cycle rounds. MiXCR, run by TCRdb on the multiplex PCR reads, gives a single entry per CDR3 protein. The repertoire includes about 43,000 distinct CDR3 sequences, roughly 73% of them detected once, and over 15% sits in the top ten. The CDR3 runs to 13 residues. CDR1 DFQATT and CDR2 SNEGSKA come from the germline V gene (reference sequence). Trimming took 2 bases from V and 1 from J, leaving 8 bases between them.

Sequenced material: liver tumor tissue from sampling region 2. As to subset: tumor region T2, inferior pole. This TCR was sampled from a man aged 35 to 55 with primary liver carcinoma and hepatitis B virus infection. This chain uses TRBV20-1 with TRBJ1-2; no definite D call. In nucleotides, the CDR3 is TGCAGTGCTAGATGGCCCAGTAACTATGGCTACACCCTC. This translates into CSARWPSNYGYTL.